The source of this TCR beta chain is a study of tumor and adjacent non-tumor tissue in lung cancer. As concerns this clonotype: A read error may account for a junction end that differs from germline.

Germline V gives CDR1 MGHRA, CDR2 YSYEKL. This CDR3 contains 16 residues. The library came from three nested PCR rounds adapted from ARM-PCR protocols. TCRdb fed the multiplex PCR reads into MiXCR, producing one record per CDR3 protein. The sample holds approximately 100,000 distinct CDR3 sequences, 55% to 65% seen once. The template was RNA from unsorted bulk tissue. Distant lung tissue was collected more than 3 cm away from the tumor edge. J is TRBJ1-1 and V is TRBV4-1; tentative D call: TRBD1 (6 bases). This clonotype was obtained from a man aged 30 to 45 with non-small cell lung cancer. The sequencing input was distant non-tumor lung tissue. This CDR3 reads CASNQDWGAGGTEAFF. The CDR3 DNA reads TGCGCAAGCAACCAAGATTGGGGGGCGGGGGGCACTGAAGCTTTCTTT.